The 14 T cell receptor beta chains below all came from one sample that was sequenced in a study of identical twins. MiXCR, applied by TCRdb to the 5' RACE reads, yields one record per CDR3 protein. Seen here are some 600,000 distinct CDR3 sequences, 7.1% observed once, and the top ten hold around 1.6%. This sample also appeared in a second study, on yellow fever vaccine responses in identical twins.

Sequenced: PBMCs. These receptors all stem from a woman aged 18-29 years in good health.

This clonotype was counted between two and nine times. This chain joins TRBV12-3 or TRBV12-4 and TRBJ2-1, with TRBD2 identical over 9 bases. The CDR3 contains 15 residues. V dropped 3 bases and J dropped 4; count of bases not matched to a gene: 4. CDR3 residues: CASSLVAGVYNEQFF. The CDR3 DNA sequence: TGTGCCAGCAGTTTGGTAGCGGGAGTTTACAATGAGCAGTTCTTC.

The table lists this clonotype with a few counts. The CDR3 loop is CASSFTMETYNEQFF. Written as DNA, the CDR3 is TGTGCCAGCAGCTTTACTATGGAAACCTACAATGAGCAGTTCTTC. The chain combines TRBV6-5 with TRBJ2-1; D is unresolved. Germline lookup yields CDR1 MNHEY and CDR2 SVGAGI. The CDR3 length is 15 residues. Trimming pared 6 bases from V and 2 bases from J, leaving 14 bases between.

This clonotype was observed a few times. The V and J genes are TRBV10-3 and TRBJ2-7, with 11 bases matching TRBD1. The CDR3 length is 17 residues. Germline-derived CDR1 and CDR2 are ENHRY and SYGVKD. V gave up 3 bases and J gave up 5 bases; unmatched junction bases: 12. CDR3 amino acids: CAISELLRDRGVNEQYF. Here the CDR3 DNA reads TGTGCCATCAGTGAACTTCTCCGGGACAGGGGGGTCAACGAGCAGTACTTC.

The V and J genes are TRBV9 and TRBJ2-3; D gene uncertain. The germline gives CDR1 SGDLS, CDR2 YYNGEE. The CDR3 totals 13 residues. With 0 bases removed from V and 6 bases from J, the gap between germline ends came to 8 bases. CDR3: CASSVVIGDTQYF. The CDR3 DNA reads TGTGCCAGCAGCGTAGTTATAGGCGATACGCAGTATTTT. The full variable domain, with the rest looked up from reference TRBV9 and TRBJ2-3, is DSGVTQTPKHLITATGQRVTLRCSPRSGDLSVYWYQQSLDQGLQFLIQYYNGEERAKGNILERFSAQQFPDLHSELNLSSLELGDSALYFCASSVVIGDTQYFGPGTRLTVL.

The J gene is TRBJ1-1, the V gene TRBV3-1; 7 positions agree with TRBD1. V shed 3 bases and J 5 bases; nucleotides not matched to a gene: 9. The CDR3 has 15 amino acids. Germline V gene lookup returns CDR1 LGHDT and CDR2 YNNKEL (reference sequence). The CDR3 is CASSQGQYMFTEAFF. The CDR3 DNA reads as TGTGCCAGCAGCCAGGGACAGTACATGTTTACTGAAGCTTTCTTT.

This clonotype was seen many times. CDR3 bases: TGCAGTGCTTCGCTAGCGGGGAAATCCTACGAGCAGTACGTC. Its translation: CSASLAGKSYEQYV. This chain uses TRBV20-1 with TRBJ2-7; 9 bases map to TRBD2. The CDR3 is 14 amino acids. Germline assignment: CDR1 DFQATT and CDR2 SNEGSKA (reference sequence). With V trimmed by 5 bases and J by 1 base, 6 bases remained unmatched.

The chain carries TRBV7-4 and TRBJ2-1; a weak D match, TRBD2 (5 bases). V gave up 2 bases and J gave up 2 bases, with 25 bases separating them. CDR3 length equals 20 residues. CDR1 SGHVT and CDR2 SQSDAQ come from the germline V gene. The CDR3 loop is CASSLKRVHPPKGPYNEQFF. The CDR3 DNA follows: TGTGCCAGCAGCTTAAAGAGGGTCCATCCGCCGAAAGGGCCCTACAATGAGCAGTTCTTC.

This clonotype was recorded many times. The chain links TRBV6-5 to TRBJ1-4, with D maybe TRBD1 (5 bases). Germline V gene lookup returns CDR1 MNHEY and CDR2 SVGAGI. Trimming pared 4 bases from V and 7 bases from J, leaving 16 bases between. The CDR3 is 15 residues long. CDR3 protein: CASSFQGDRGEKLFF. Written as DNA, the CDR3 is TGTGCCAGCAGTTTTCAAGGGGATCGTGGTGAAAAACTGTTTTTT.

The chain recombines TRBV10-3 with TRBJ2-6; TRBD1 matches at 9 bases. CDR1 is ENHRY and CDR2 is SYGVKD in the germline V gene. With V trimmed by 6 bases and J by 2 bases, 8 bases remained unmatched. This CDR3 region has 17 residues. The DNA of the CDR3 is TGTGCCATCAGCGCGGGGACAGGGAATACTGGGGCCAACGTCCTGACTTTC. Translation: CAISAGTGNTGANVLTF.

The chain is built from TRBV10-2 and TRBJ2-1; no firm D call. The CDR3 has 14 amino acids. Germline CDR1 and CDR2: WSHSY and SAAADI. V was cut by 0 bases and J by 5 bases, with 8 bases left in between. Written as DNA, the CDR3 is TGCGCCAGCAGTGAGTCGATGGCTCACAATGAGCAGTTCTTC. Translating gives CASSESMAHNEQFF.

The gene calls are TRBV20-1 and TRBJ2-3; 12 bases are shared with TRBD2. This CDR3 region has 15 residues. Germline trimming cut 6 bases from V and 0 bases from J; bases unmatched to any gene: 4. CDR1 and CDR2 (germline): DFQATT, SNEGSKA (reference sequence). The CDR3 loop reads CSANGLAGSTDTQYF. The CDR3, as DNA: TGCAGTGCCAACGGACTAGCGGGGAGCACAGATACGCAGTATTTT.

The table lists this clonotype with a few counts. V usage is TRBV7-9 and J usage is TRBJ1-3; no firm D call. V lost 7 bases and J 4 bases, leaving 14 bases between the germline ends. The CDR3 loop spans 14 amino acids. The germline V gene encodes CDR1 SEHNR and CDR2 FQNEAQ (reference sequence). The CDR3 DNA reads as TGTGCCAGCACCCGGGCAGAGGGCGGAAACACCATATATTTT. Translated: CASTRAEGGNTIYF.

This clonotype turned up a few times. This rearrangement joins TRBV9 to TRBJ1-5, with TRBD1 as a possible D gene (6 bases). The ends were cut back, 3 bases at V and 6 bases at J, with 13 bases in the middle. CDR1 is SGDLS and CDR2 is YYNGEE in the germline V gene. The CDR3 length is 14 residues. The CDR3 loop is CASSATQGTQPQHF. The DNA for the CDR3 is TGTGCCAGCAGCGCTACTCAGGGGACTCAGCCCCAGCATTTT.

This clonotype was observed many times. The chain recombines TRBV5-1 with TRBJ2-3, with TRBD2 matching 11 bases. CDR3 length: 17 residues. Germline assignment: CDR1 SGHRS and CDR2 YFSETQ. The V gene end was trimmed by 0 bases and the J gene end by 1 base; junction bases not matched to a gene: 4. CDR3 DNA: TGCGCCAGCAGCTTGGCCGGGGGACTAGCGGGCACAGATACGCAGTATTTT. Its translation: CASSLAGGLAGTDTQYF.